Presented here are 28 T cell receptor beta chains from one specimen sequenced in a study of blood T cell repertoires in COVID-19. This table comes from immunoSEQ multiplex PCR, and its TCRdb copy is limited to in-frame clones, with some not included. This sample has about 310,000 clones, with roughly 89% found just once. Sequencing was performed on PBMCs or T cells enriched from blood (not recorded which). Receptor source: a woman aged 18-30 years who had recovered from COVID-19.

The CDR3 spells CASSVAGIIYNEQFF. DNA for the CDR3: TGTGCCAGCAGCGTAGCAGGGATCATCTACAATGAGCAGTTCTTC. This chain links TRBV9 with TRBJ2-1; possibly TRBD1 for D (5 bases). The length of the CDR3 is 15 residues. CDR1 is SGDLS and CDR2 is YYNGEE in the germline V gene. Trimming took off 0 bases at V and 3 bases at J, with 10 bases between the two ends.

This clone was seen only a few times. CDR3 coding DNA: TGCGCCAGCAGGCTGTACAGGCCCGTCGGGCCCCAGCATTTT. Its protein product is CASRLYRPVGPQHF. The chain couples TRBV10-1 to TRBJ1-5, with D possibly being TRBD1 (5 bases). The CDR3 loop spans 14 amino acids. V dropped 6 bases and J dropped 9 bases, with 18 bases sitting between them. Germline assignment: CDR1 WNHNN and CDR2 SYGVQD (reference sequence).

A note on this clone: The same CDR3 can be traced to other DNA sequences in this sample. The chain couples TRBV28 to TRBJ2-3; D might be TRBD2 (5 bases). The germline V gene has CDR1 MDHEN and CDR2 SYDVKM. The CDR3 runs to 14 residues. Trimming removed 7 bases at V and 0 bases at J, with 11 bases between. The CDR3 region is CASKAGGSTDTQYF. As DNA, the CDR3 is TGTGCCAGCAAGGCAGGAGGTAGCACAGATACGCAGTATTTT.

This clone was observed a few times. This rearrangement joins TRBV29-1 to TRBJ1-3; unclear D gene. CDR1 is SQVTM, CDR2 ANQGSEA, per germline. Trimming stripped 4 bases from V and 14 bases from J, with 15 bases between. CDR3 length equals 11 residues. DNA for the CDR3: TGCAGCGTTGTTTCATCACAGATCGTATATTTT. Protein: CSVVSSQIVYF. The entire variable domain, with the rest obtained from reference TRBV29-1 and TRBJ1-3, is as follows: SAVISQKPSRDICQRGTSLTIQCQVDSQVTMMFWYRQQPGQSLTLIATANQGSEATYESGFVIDKFPISRPNLTFSTLTVSNMSPEDSSIYLCSVVSSQIVYFGEGSWLTVV.

The chain links TRBV3-1 (or the pseudogene TRBV3-2) to TRBJ2-7; D remains ambiguous. The CDR3 covers 14 residues. The V gene's germline CDR1 is LGHDT and CDR2 YNNKEL (reference sequence). V was clipped by 0 bases and J by 6 bases, with 12 bases between them. The CDR3, as DNA: TGTGCCAGCAGCCAAGATCCCACAATTTCCGAGCAGTACTTC. Protein sequence: CASSQDPTISEQYF.

This clone was counted a few times. V is TRBV19 and J is TRBJ1-2; perhaps TRBD1 as D (6 bases). The V and J ends lost 3 bases and 9 bases respectively, with 8 bases between them. This CDR3 spans 11 amino acids. CDR1 LNHDA and CDR2 SQIVND come from the germline V gene (reference sequence). CDR3 protein: CASSMGTSYTF. CDR3 DNA sequence: TGTGCCAGTAGTATGGGGACAAGCTACACCTTC.

This chain joins TRBV28 and TRBJ1-5; 8 nucleotides line up with TRBD1. There are 17 residues in the CDR3. V lost 6 bases and J lost 6; bases outside the gene matches: 16. Germline V gene sequence: CDR1 MDHEN, CDR2 SYDVKM. The CDR3 DNA is TGTGCCAGCAGGGGAGGGCAGGGGGCGCGAACGGGTCAGCCCCAGCATTTT. As protein: CASRGGQGARTGQPQHF.

The V gene is TRBV7-2, the J gene TRBJ1-5; perhaps TRBD1 as D (5 bases). V was trimmed by 2 bases and J by 5 bases, leaving 10 bases between them. The CDR3 covers 14 residues. Germline CDR1 is SGHTA and CDR2 is FQGNSA. CDR3 nucleotide sequence: TGTGCCAGCAGCTTATTAGGGGTGGATCAGCCCCAGCATTTT. Encoded protein: CASSLLGVDQPQHF.

A note on this clone: The same CDR3 can be traced to other DNA sequences in this sample. The V gene is TRBV9, the J gene TRBJ1-1, with D perhaps matching TRBD1 (5 bases). V was trimmed by 0 bases and J by 4 bases, leaving 10 bases between them. CDR1 is SGDLS, CDR2 YYNGEE, per germline. The CDR3 sequence is 14 residues long. The CDR3 loop reads CASSVAGVGTEAFF. CDR3 bases: TGTGCCAGCAGCGTAGCGGGGGTCGGCACTGAAGCTTTCTTT.

The chain is built from TRBV19 and TRBJ2-1; 9 bases match TRBD2. The CDR3 sequence is 15 residues long. CDR1 is LNHDA, CDR2 SQIVND, per germline (reference sequence). The V and J ends lost 8 bases and 10 bases, in that order; junction bases with no gene match: 15. The CDR3 loop is CASLMRRGRVSEQFF. The CDR3 DNA is TGTGCCAGTCTAATGAGACGCGGGAGGGTCAGCGAGCAGTTCTTC.

This clone was seen once. V and J are TRBV11-3 and TRBJ2-1; 8 bases fit TRBD2. The CDR3 has 15 residues. The germline CDR1 and CDR2 sequences are SGHNT and YENEEA. Trimming removed 8 bases from V and 8 bases from J; junction bases left unmatched: 14. The chain's CDR3 is CASALQGTSVDEQFF. Written as DNA, the CDR3 is TGTGCCAGCGCCCTGCAGGGGACTAGTGTCGATGAGCAGTTCTTC. Looking up the rest from reference TRBV11-3 and TRBJ2-1 gives the full variable domain: EAGVVQSPRYKIIEKKQPVAFWCNPISGHNTLYWYLQNLGQGPELLIRYENEEAVDDSQLPKDRFSAERLKGVDSTLKIQPAELGDSAVYLCASALQGTSVDEQFFGPGTRLTVL.

This rearrangement joins TRBV2 to TRBJ1-5, with 7 bases matching TRBD1. The length of the CDR3 is 13 residues. Germline V gene data show CDR1 as SNHLY and CDR2 as FYNNEI. The J segment lost 3 bases and the V segment lost 8 bases, leaving 4 bases of the junction unmatched. The CDR3 spells CASGDRVNQPQHF. DNA of the CDR3: TGTGCCAGCGGAGACAGGGTCAATCAGCCCCAGCATTTT.

V and J are TRBV5-6 and TRBJ1-2; no clear D gene. This CDR3 is 14 amino acids long. The germline V gene encodes CDR1 SGHDT and CDR2 YYEEEE. The V end lost 2 bases, the J end lost 2 bases, and 10 bases lay between the germline ends. The CDR3 region is CASSFYVSNYGYTF. The DNA of the CDR3 is TGTGCCAGCAGCTTCTACGTCTCCAACTATGGCTACACCTTC.

This chain uses TRBV11-2 with TRBJ2-5; 8 bases match TRBD1. This CDR3 is built from 15 residues. Per germline, CDR1 SGHAT and CDR2 FQNNGV. The ends lost 2 bases at V and 7 bases at J; junction bases unmatched: 9. DNA for the CDR3: TGTGCCAGCAGCTTAACCGGGACAGGAGCTGGGACCCAGTACTTC. Protein product: CASSLTGTGAGTQYF.

This chain joins TRBV23-1 and TRBJ2-7; 9 nucleotides align to TRBD1. TRBV23-1 carries the ORF label, with uncertain function. CDR3 length equals 15 residues. Trimming at V came to 6 bases and at J to 1 base, leaving 7 bases not matched to a gene. The CDR3 sequence: CASSQDRGRSYEQYF. In nucleotides, the CDR3 is TGCGCCAGCAGCCAGGACAGGGGTAGATCCTACGAGCAGTACTTC.

The gene calls are TRBV7-2 and TRBJ1-2; 10 positions agree with TRBD1. The J segment lost 4 bases and the V segment lost 3 bases, leaving 5 bases of the junction unmatched. Germline V gene data show CDR1 as SGHTA and CDR2 as FQGNSA. The CDR3 runs 15 residues. The CDR3 DNA sequence: TGTGCCAGCAGCTTGGGGACAGGGGTTTCCTATGGCTACACCTTC. Translated: CASSLGTGVSYGYTF.

The gene calls are TRBV5-6 and TRBJ1-6; D is possibly TRBD1 (6 bases). The CDR3 spans 14 residues. CDR1 is SGHDT, CDR2 YYEEEE, per germline. V was cut by 4 bases and J by 10 bases, with 15 bases left in between. CDR3: CASSNRDKDSPLHF. CDR3 bases: TGTGCCAGCAGCAACCGGGACAAGGACTCACCCCTCCACTTT.

V gene TRBV5-1 combines with J gene TRBJ1-1, with 7 nucleotides matching TRBD1. V lost 1 base to trimming and J lost 0 bases; unmatched junction nucleotides: 6. Germline-derived CDR1 and CDR2 are SGHRS and YFSETQ. The CDR3 sequence is 16 residues long. Here the CDR3 DNA reads TGCGCCAGCAGCTTGCTGACAGGGCCTATGAACACTGAAGCTTTCTTT. This translates into CASSLLTGPMNTEAFF.

The V call is TRBV27, the J call TRBJ2-2; TRBD2 matches 7 bases. V trimming: 6 bases; J trimming: 4 bases; junction bases outside the gene matches: 11. The CDR3 runs to 16 residues. Germline-derived CDR1 and CDR2 are MNHEY and SMNVEV (reference sequence). The CDR3 reads CASRPLAGLVTGELFF. The CDR3 bases are TGTGCCAGCAGACCCTTAGCGGGCCTAGTCACCGGGGAGCTGTTTTTT.

The chain couples TRBV20-1 to TRBJ1-1; 8 bases map to TRBD1. CDR1 DFQATT and CDR2 SNEGSKA come from the germline V gene (reference sequence). CDR3 length: 15 amino acids. V lost 3 bases and J lost 3; bases outside the gene matches: 9. In DNA, the CDR3 is TGCAGTGCTAGTATTATAGGACAGGGCGACACTGAAGCTTTCTTT. Translated: CSASIIGQGDTEAFF.

The chain employs TRBV6-5 and TRBJ2-3, with a possible D match to TRBD2 (5 bases). Germline V CDR1 and CDR2: MNHEY, SVGAGI. CDR3 size: 14 residues. Trimming shortened V by 6 bases and J by 4 bases, and 14 bases separated the two germline ends. CDR3 region: CASRKRNEADTQYF. For the CDR3, the DNA is TGTGCCAGCAGAAAGCGGAACGAGGCAGATACGCAGTATTTT.

The chain carries TRBV3-1 (or the pseudogene TRBV3-2) and TRBJ1-1; TRBD1 is a possible D gene (6 bases). Looked up from germline, CDR1 is LGHDT and CDR2 is YNNKEL (reference sequence). This CDR3 has 14 amino acids. V shed 4 bases and J shed 1 base, with 10 bases lying between them. The CDR3 DNA is TGTGCCAGCAGCCTCCCAGGGGCGAACACTGAAGCTTTCTTT. Residues: CASSLPGANTEAFF.

This clone was seen just once. This chain connects TRBV13 to TRBJ2-7, with D possibly matching TRBD1 (6 bases). V was cut by 5 bases and J by 2 bases, with 13 bases left in between. The CDR3 is 14 amino acids. CDR1 is PRHDT, CDR2 FYEKMQ, per germline (reference sequence). CDR3 bases: TGTGCCAGCAGCCCGGGACATGAAACCTACGAGCAGTACTTC. It codes for CASSPGHETYEQYF.

The chain couples TRBV19 to TRBJ1-2; tentatively, D is TRBD1 (6 bases). Germline-derived CDR1 and CDR2 are LNHDA and SQIVND (reference sequence). The CDR3 covers 15 residues. Deletions cut 5 bases from V and 0 bases from J, with 13 bases between. The CDR3 here is CASSVQGRANYGYTF. The CDR3 DNA sequence: TGTGCCAGTAGTGTCCAGGGGAGGGCTAACTATGGCTACACCTTC.

The chain combines TRBV5-1 with TRBJ1-6; D is possibly TRBD1 (6 bases). Germline V gene lookup returns CDR1 SGHRS and CDR2 YFSETQ. V gave up 0 bases and J gave up 6 bases, with 10 bases separating them. The CDR3 spans 15 residues. The chain's CDR3 is CASSLAQQGNSPLHF. In DNA form, the CDR3 reads TGCGCCAGCAGCTTGGCCCAACAGGGTAATTCACCCCTCCACTTT.

The chain links TRBV28 to TRBJ1-5, with TRBD1 matching 8 bases. This CDR3 spans 15 amino acids. CDR1 is MDHEN, CDR2 SYDVKM, per germline. The J segment lost 1 base and the V segment lost 5 bases, leaving 4 bases of the junction unmatched. The CDR3: CASSLRQGSNQPQHF. Here the CDR3 DNA reads TGTGCCAGCAGTCTCCGACAGGGGAGCAATCAGCCCCAGCATTTT.

The rearrangement uses TRBV7-3 and TRBJ2-7, with 14 bases fitting TRBD2. V was pared by 6 bases and J by 6 bases, with 4 bases of the junction left unmatched. Germline lookup yields CDR1 SGHTA and CDR2 FQGTGA. This CDR3 has 14 amino acids. In DNA form, the CDR3 reads TGTGCCAGCAGTCGACTAGCGGGAGGGTCCGAGCAGTACTTC. It translates to CASSRLAGGSEQYF.

The V gene is TRBV11-2, the J gene TRBJ1-1; D perhaps matches TRBD1 (6 bases). The V and J ends lost 4 bases and 0 bases respectively, with 9 bases between them. The CDR3 contains 14 residues. The V gene's germline CDR1 is SGHAT and CDR2 FQNNGV. The CDR3 nucleotides read TGTGCCAGCAGCTCCGGACAGCTGAACACTGAAGCTTTCTTT. Its protein is CASSSGQLNTEAFF. Supplemented by reference TRBV11-2 and TRBJ1-1, the full variable domain reads EAGVAQSPRYKIIEKRQSVAFWCNPISGHATLYWYQQILGQGPKLLIQFQNNGVVDDSQLPKDRFSAERLKGVDSTLKIQPAKLEDSAVYLCASSSGQLNTEAFFGQGTRLTVV.